The rows below give T cell receptor beta chains drawn from one sample of a study of blood T cell repertoires in COVID-19. Data came from immunoSEQ multiplex PCR; TCRdb stores just in-frame clones and leaves some out. This table holds 75,000 to 90,000 clones, around 90% found once. The sample taken for sequencing was peripheral blood. These TCRs come from a man aged 18-30 years with COVID-19, enrolled during active disease. Each CDR3 is given with its conserved first and last residue. The D gene is left open where the match is weak. Clone size is shown for a subset of rows, as once, few, many or a class of expanded clone.

>TRBJ1-5|once|TRBV19|-
CASSRPKDYQPQHF
TGTGCCAGTAGCCGACCCAAAGACTATCAGCCCCAGCATTTT
>TRBJ2-5|-|TRBV18|TRBD2
CASSPPSGRETQYF
TGTGCCAGCTCACCACCTAGCGGGAGGGAGACCCAGTACTTC
>TRBJ2-6|-|TRBV2|-
CASRPRNSGANVLTF
TGTGCCAGCAGACCTAGGAACTCTGGGGCCAACGTCCTGACTTTC
>TRBJ2-1|once|TRBV27|TRBD2
CASRTELAGGPAQVF
TGTGCCAGCAGGACGGAGCTAGCGGGAGGGCCGGCCCAGGTCTTC
>TRBJ2-7|-|TRBV5-6|-
CASSPRTAVSYEQYF
TGTGCCAGCAGCCCACGGACAGCGGTATCCTACGAGCAGTACTTC
>TRBJ2-7|-|TRBV18|-
CASSPSGHRKGEQYF
TGTGCCAGCTCACCCTCGGGACACCGGAAAGGCGAGCAGTACTTC
>TRBJ2-7|-|TRBV16|-
CASSQEGFRVDYEQYF
TGTGCCAGCAGCCAAGAAGGCTTCAGGGTTGACTACGAGCAGTACTTC
>TRBJ2-1|-|TRBV19|TRBD2
CASQPGTSVGEQFF
TGTGCCAGCCAACCCGGGACTAGCGTAGGGGAGCAGTTCTTC
>TRBJ1-5|-|TRBV21-1|-
CASSKVVTDRHQPQHF
TGTGCCAGCAGCAAAGTCGTCACAGATAGGCATCAGCCCCAGCATTTT
>TRBJ1-1|-|TRBV28|-
CASMDSRNTEAFF
TGTGCCAGCATGGACAGCCGGAACACTGAAGCTTTCTTT
>TRBJ2-2|-|TRBV13|TRBD2
CASSLDQGLAGGTIQNTGELFF
TGTGCCAGCAGCTTAGACCAAGGACTAGCGGGAGGAACCATCCAGAACACCGGGGAGCTGTTTTTT
>TRBJ2-3|-|TRBV10-3|TRBD2
CAIRLAGETDTQYF
TGTGCCATAAGACTAGCGGGAGAGACAGATACGCAGTATTTT
>TRBJ2-7|-|TRBV15|TRBD2
CATRTRLAPGYEQYF
TGTGCCACCAGGACAAGACTAGCCCCTGGATACGAGCAGTACTTC
>TRBJ1-2|-|TRBV7-8|TRBD1
CASSFRTGTSYGYTF
TGTGCCAGCAGCTTCCGGACAGGGACGAGCTATGGCTACACCTTC
>TRBJ1-2|-|TRBV7-2|-
CASSVDGGGRSGYTF
TGTGCCAGCAGCGTAGACGGTGGGGGCAGGAGTGGCTACACCTTC
>TRBJ2-1|-|TRBV3-1/TRBV3-2|-
CASSQGPSSYNEQFF
TGTGCCAGCAGCCAAGGCCCGAGCTCCTACAATGAGCAGTTCTTC
>TRBJ2-7|-|TRBV27|TRBD1
CASSSLGTGGEQYF
TGTGCCAGCAGTTCCCTCGGGACAGGGGGCGAGCAGTACTTC
>TRBJ2-7|-|TRBV9|-
CASSQTAGLSYEQYF
TGTGCCAGCAGCCAGACGGCAGGGCTCTCCTACGAGCAGTACTTC
>TRBJ1-3|-|TRBV6-5|-
CASRDSSSANTIYF
TGTGCCAGCAGGGACAGTAGTTCGGCAAACACCATATATTTT
>TRBJ2-5|-|TRBV6-2/TRBV6-3|-
CASSYSGAGQETQYF
TGTGCCAGCAGTTACTCCGGTGCGGGTCAAGAGACCCAGTACTTC
>TRBJ2-6|-|TRBV19|-
CASSTPGRVSTGANVLTF
TGTGCCAGTAGTACTCCAGGCAGGGTCTCAACTGGGGCCAACGTCCTGACTTTC
>TRBJ2-5|-|TRBV6-2/TRBV6-3|TRBD2
CASSDGSGSGETQYF
TGTGCCAGCAGCGACGGTAGCGGGAGTGGGGAGACCCAGTACTTC
>TRBJ1-3|few|TRBV28|-
CASSLSAYRSGNTIYF
TGTGCCAGCAGTTTATCCGCGTACCGCTCTGGAAACACCATATATTTT
>TRBJ1-2|-|TRBV19|TRBD1
CASSITGANYGYTF
TGTGCCAGTAGTATAACAGGGGCCAACTATGGCTACACCTTC
>TRBJ2-3|once|TRBV4-2|TRBD2
CATGLDEADTQYF
TGTGCCACCGGACTAGATGAGGCAGATACGCAGTATTTT
>TRBJ2-7|-|TRBV7-2|-
CASLVPGSYEQYF
TGTGCCAGCCTAGTACCGGGGAGCTACGAGCAGTACTTC
>TRBJ2-3|once|TRBV10-3|TRBD1
CAISESRQGARDTQYF
TGTGCCATCAGTGAGTCTAGACAGGGGGCGCGTGATACGCAGTATTTT
>TRBJ1-5|few|TRBV28|TRBD1
CASSFDRGANQPQHF
TGTGCCAGCAGTTTCGACAGGGGGGCCAATCAGCCCCAGCATTTT
>TRBJ2-7|once|TRBV19|TRBD1
CASSPTTGGYKPEQYF
TGTGCCAGTAGTCCGACGACAGGGGGTTACAAACCGGAGCAGTACTTC
>TRBJ2-7|-|TRBV29-1|TRBD1
CSVEVDRGQAYEQYF
TGCAGCGTTGAAGTGGACAGGGGGCAAGCCTACGAGCAGTACTTC
>TRBJ2-7|-|TRBV3-1/TRBV3-2|-
CASSHWDSSSYEQYF
TGTGCCAGCAGCCACTGGGACTCGAGCTCCTACGAGCAGTACTTC
>TRBJ1-4|-|TRBV18|-
CASSPAATNEKLLF
TGTGCCAGCTCACCGGCGGCAACTAATGAAAAACTGCTTTTT
>TRBJ1-1|-|TRBV10-1|-
CASSEEGHGCSEAFF
TGCGCCAGCAGTGAAGAGGGACACGGGTGCTCTGAAGCTTTCTTT
>TRBJ2-3|once|TRBV11-2|-
CASSLDGFTDTQYF
TGTGCCAGCAGCTTAGATGGCTTCACAGATACGCAGTATTTT
>TRBJ2-1|-|TRBV10-3|-
CAIAGTDLSYNEQFF
TGTGCCATCGCCGGGACTGACCTATCCTACAATGAGCAGTTCTTC
>TRBJ2-7|-|TRBV7-9|-
CASSSSGEGAASYEQYF
TGTGCCAGCAGCTCATCCGGTGAGGGAGCGGCTTCCTACGAGCAGTACTTC
>TRBJ1-1|few|TRBV28|-
CASSLPAESTEAFF
TGTGCCAGCAGTTTACCCGCCGAGAGCACTGAAGCTTTCTTT
>TRBJ2-1|-|TRBV29-1|TRBD2
CSVRSGRAYNEQFF
TGCAGCGTACGGAGCGGGAGGGCCTACAATGAGCAGTTCTTC
>TRBJ2-4|-|TRBV28|-
CASGPGRAKNIQYF
TGTGCCAGCGGACCGGGAAGAGCCAAAAACATTCAGTACTTC
>TRBJ2-1|-|TRBV6-5|TRBD2
CASSSIAGVYNEQFF
TGTGCCAGCAGTTCTATAGCGGGAGTCTACAATGAGCAGTTCTTC
>TRBJ2-1|-|TRBV9|TRBD2
CASSVGSGGYNEQFF
TGTGCCAGCAGCGTAGGTAGCGGGGGCTACAATGAGCAGTTCTTC
>TRBJ1-3|-|TRBV7-2|-
CASSLRLAGNTIYF
TGTGCCAGCAGCTTACGATTAGCTGGAAACACCATATATTTT
>TRBJ1-1|-|TRBV2|-
CGTVKMNTEAFF
TGCGGTACAGTGAAAATGAACACTGAAGCTTTCTTT
>TRBJ2-3|-|TRBV6-4|-
CASSVSAGFSADTQYF
TGTGCCAGCAGTGTATCCGCGGGGTTCTCGGCAGATACGCAGTATTTT
>TRBJ2-7|-|TRBV6-1|TRBD1
CASSENHRGLYEQYF
TGTGCCAGCAGTGAAAATCACAGGGGGCTTTACGAGCAGTACTTC
>TRBJ2-5|once|TRBV19|TRBD2
CASSILAGVETQYF
TGTGCCAGTAGTATACTAGCGGGAGTGGAGACCCAGTACTTC
>TRBJ2-3|once|TRBV9|-
CASSVPRGEQSTDTQYF
TGTGCCAGCAGCGTCCCCAGGGGGGAGCAAAGCACAGATACGCAGTATTTT
>TRBJ2-2|-|TRBV7-3|TRBD1
CASSPGGTGELFF
TGTGCCAGCAGCCCAGGGGGAACCGGGGAGCTGTTTTTT
>TRBJ1-3|-|TRBV3-1/TRBV3-2|TRBD1
CASSQFLRDRGRAGNTIYF
TGTGCCAGCAGCCAATTTCTCCGGGACAGGGGAAGGGCTGGAAACACCATATATTTT